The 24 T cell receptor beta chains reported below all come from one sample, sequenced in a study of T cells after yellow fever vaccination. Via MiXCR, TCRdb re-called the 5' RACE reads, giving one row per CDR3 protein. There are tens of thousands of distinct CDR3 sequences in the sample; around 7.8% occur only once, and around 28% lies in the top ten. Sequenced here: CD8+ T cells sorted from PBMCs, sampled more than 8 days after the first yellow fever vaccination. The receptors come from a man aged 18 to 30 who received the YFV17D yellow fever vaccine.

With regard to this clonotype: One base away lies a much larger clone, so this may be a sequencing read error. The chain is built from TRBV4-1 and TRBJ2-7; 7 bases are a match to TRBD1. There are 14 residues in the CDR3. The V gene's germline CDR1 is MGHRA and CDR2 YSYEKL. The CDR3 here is CACSFRDSTYEQYV. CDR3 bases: TGCGCCTGCAGCTTCCGGGACAGTACCTACGAGCAGTACGTC.

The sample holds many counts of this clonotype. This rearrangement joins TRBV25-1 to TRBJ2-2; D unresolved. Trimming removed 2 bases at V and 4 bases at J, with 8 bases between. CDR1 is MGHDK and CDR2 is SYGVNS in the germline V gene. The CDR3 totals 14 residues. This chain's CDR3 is CASSERGITGELFF. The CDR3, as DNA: TGTGCCAGCAGTGAAAGAGGAATCACCGGGGAGCTGTTTTTT.

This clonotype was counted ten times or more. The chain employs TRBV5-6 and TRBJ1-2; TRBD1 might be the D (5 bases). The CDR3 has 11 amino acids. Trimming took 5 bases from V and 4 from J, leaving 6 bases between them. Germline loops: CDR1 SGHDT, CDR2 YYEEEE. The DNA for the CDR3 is TGTGCCAGCAGAAGGGGCTATGGCTACACCTTC. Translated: CASRRGYGYTF.

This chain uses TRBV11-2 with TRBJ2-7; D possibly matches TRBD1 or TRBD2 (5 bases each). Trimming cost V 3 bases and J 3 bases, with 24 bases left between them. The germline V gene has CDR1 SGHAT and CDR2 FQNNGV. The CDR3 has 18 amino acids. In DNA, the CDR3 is TGTGCCAGCAGCTTGGTAACCGCGGGCCAGGGAATTCGCTACGAGCAGTACTTC. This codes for CASSLVTAGQGIRYEQYF.

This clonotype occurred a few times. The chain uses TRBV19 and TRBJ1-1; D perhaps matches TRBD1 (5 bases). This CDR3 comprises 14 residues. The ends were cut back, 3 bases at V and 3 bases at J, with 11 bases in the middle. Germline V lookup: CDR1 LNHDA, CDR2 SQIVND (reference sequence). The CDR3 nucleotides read TGTGCCAGTAGTATCCGAGGGGTCGACACTGAAGCTTTCTTT. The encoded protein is CASSIRGVDTEAFF.

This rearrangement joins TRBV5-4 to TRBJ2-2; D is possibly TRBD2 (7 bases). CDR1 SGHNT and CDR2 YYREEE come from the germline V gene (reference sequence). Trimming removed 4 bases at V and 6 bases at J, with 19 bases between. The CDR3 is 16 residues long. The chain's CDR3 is CASSPPGGGSAGELFF. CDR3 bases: TGTGCCAGCAGCCCCCCGGGCGGGGGCTCGGCCGGGGAGCTGTTTTTT.

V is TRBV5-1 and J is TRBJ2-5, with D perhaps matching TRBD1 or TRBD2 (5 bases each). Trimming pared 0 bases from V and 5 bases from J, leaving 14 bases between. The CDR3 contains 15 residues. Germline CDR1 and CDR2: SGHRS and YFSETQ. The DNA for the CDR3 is TGCGCCAGCAGCTTGGTTGAGAGGGGAAGGGAGACCCAGTACTTC. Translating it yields CASSLVERGRETQYF. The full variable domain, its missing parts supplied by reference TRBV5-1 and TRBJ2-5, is KAGVTQTPRYLIKTRGQQVTLSCSPISGHRSVSWYQQTPGQGLQFLFEYFSETQRNKGNFPGRFSGRQFSNSRSEMNVSTLELGDSALYLCASSLVERGRETQYFGPGTRLLVL.

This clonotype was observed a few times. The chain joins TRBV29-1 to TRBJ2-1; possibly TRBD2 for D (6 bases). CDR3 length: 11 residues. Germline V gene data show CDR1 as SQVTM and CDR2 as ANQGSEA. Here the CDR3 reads CSWGESGEQFF. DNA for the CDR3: TGCAGTTGGGGGGAGTCCGGTGAGCAGTTCTTC.

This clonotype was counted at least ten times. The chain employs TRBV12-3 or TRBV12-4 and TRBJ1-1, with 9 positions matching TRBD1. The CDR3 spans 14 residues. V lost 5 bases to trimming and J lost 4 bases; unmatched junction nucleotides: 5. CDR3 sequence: CASSLDRGATEAFF. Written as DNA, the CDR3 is TGTGCCAGCAGTCTGGACAGGGGAGCCACTGAAGCTTTCTTT.

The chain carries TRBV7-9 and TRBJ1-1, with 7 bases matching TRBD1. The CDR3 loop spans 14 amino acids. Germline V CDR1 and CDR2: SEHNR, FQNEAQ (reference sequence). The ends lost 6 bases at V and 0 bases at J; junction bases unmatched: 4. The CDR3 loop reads CASRSGQMNTEAFF. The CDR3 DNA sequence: TGTGCCAGCAGGTCGGGACAGATGAACACTGAAGCTTTCTTT.

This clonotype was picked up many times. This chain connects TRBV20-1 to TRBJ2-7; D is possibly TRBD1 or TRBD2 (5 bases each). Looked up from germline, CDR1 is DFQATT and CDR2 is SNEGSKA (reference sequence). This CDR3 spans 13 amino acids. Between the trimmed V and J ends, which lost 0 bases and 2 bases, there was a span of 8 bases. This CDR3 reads CSARDMGAYEQYV. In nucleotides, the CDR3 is TGCAGTGCTAGAGATATGGGGGCCTACGAGCAGTACGTC.

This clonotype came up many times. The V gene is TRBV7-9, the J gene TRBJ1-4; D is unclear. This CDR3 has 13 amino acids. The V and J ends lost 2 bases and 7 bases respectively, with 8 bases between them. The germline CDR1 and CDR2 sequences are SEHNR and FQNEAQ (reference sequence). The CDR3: CASSLTLGEKLFF. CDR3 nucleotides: TGTGCCAGCAGCTTAACTCTCGGTGAAAAACTGTTTTTT.

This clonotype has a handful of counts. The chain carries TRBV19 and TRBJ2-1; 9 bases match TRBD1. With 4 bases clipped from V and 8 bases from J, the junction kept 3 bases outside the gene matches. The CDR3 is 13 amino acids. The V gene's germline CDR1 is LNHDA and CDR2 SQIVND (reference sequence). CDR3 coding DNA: TGTGCCAGTAGTACGGGGACAGGGTATGAGCAGTTCTTC. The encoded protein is CASSTGTGYEQFF.

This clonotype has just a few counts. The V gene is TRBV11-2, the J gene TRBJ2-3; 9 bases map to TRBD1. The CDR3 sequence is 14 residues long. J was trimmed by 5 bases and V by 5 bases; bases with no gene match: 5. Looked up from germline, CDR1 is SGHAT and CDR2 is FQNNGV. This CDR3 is CASSVTGGLDTQYF. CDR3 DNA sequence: TGTGCCAGCAGCGTAACAGGGGGCTTAGATACGCAGTATTTT.

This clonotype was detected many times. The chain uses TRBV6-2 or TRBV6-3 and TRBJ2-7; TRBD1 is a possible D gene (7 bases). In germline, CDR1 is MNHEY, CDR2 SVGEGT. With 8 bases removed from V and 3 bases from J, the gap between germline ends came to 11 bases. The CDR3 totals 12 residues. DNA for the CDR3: TGTGCCAGCTCGGGGGACAGCTACGAGCAGTACGTC. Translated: CASSGDSYEQYV.

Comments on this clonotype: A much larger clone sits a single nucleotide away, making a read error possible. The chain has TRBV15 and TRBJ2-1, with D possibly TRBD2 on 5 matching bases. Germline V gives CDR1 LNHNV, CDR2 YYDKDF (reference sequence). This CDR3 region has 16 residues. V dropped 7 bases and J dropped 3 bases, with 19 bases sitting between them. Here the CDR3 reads CATTEVSGGLYNEQFF. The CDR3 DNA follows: TGTGCCACCACAGAAGTGAGTGGCGGACTCTACAATGAGCAGTTCTTC.

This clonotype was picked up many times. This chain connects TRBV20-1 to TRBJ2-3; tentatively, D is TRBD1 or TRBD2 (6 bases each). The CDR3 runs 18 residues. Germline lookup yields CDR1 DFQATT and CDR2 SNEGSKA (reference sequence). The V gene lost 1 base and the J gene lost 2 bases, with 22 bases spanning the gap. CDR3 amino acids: CSARGRRTTRGTTDTQYF. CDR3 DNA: TGCAGTGCTAGAGGCAGGCGAACGACTAGGGGGACCACAGATACGCAGTATTTT.

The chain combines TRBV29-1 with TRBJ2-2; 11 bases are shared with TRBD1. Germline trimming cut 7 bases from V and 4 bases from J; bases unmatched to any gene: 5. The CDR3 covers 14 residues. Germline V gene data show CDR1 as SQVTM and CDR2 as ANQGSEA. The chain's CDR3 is CSAFGTGGTGELFF. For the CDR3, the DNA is TGCAGCGCCTTCGGGACAGGGGGCACCGGGGAGCTGTTTTTT.

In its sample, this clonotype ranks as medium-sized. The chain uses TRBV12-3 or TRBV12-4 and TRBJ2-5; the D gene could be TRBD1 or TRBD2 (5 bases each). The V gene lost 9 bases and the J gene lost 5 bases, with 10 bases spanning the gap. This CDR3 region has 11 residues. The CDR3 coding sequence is TGTGCCAGTGGGACCCGGGAGACCCAGTACTTC. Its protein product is CASGTRETQYF.

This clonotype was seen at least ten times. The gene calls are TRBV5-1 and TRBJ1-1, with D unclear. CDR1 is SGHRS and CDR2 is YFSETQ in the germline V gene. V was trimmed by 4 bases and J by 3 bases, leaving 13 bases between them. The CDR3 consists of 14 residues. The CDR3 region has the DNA TGCGCCAGCAGCCGGATGGAGGGTCACACTGAAGCTTTCTTT. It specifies CASSRMEGHTEAFF.

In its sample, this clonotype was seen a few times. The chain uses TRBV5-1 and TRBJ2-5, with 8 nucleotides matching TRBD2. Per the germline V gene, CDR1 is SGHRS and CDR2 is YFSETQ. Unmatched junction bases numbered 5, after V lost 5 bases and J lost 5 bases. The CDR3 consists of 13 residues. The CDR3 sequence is CASRWTSSETQYF. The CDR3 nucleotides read TGCGCCAGCAGATGGACTAGCTCTGAGACCCAGTACTTC. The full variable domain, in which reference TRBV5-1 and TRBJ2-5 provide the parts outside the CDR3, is KAGVTQTPRYLIKTRGQQVTLSCSPISGHRSVSWYQQTPGQGLQFLFEYFSETQRNKGNFPGRFSGRQFSNSRSEMNVSTLELGDSALYLCASRWTSSETQYFGPGTRLLVL.

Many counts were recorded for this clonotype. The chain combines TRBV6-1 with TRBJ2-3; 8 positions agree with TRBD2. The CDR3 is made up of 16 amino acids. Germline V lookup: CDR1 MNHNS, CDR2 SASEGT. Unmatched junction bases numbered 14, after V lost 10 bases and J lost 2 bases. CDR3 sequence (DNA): TGTGCCACCTGGACTAGCCGAACTCGGGCCACAGATACGCAGTATTTT. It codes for CATWTSRTRATDTQYF.

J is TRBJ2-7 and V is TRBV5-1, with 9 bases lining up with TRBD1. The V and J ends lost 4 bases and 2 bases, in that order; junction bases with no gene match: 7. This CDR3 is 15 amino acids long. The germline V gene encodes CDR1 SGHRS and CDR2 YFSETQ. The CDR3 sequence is CASSPGDRETYEQYV. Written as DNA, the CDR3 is TGCGCCAGCAGCCCAGGGGACAGGGAGACCTACGAGCAGTACGTC.

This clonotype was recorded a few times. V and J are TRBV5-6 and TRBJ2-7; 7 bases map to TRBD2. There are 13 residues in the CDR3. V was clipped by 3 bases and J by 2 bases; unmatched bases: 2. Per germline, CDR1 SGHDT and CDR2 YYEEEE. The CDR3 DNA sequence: TGTGCCAGCAGCTGGGGGGGTCCCTACGAGCAGTACTTC. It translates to CASSWGGPYEQYF.